This T cell receptor beta chain was captured by sequencing in a study of cytomegalovirus exposure and HLA in healthy donors. The germline V gene encodes CDR1 SGHRS and CDR2 YFSETQ. The CDR3 has 15 amino acids. Losses at the gene ends were 3 bases for V and 6 bases for J; bases not matched to a gene: 9. The study ran its PCR with 60 Vbeta and 13 Jbeta primers. Using immunoSEQ multiplex PCR, the repertoire was profiled, and TCRdb retains in-frame clones only, with some absent. The sample lists approximately 250,000 clones; just under 80% were seen once. This clone was counted between two and nine times.

Sequenced material: PBMCs. This chain uses TRBV5-1 with TRBJ2-7, with 10 bases lining up with TRBD2. This clonotype was obtained from a boy between 10 and 17 years old in good health and CMV-seronegative. CDR3 DNA sequence: TGCGCCAGCAGCTCCCGGACTAGCGGCCACGGCGAGCAGTACTTC. This encodes CASSSRTSGHGEQYF. Based on the CDR3 plus reference TRBV5-1 and TRBJ2-7, the full variable domain is KAGVTQTPRYLIKTRGQQVTLSCSPISGHRSVSWYQQTPGQGLQFLFEYFSETQRNKGNFPGRFSGRQFSNSRSEMNVSTLELGDSALYLCASSSRTSGHGEQYFGPGTRLTVT.